The 27 T cell receptor beta chains in this list originate from one sample, sequenced in a study of OX40 agonist ivuxolimab in advanced cancers. The data were produced by immunoSEQ multiplex PCR, yet TCRdb's version contains in-frame clones alone and is incomplete. The sample lists some 95,000 clones; around 85% were seen once. Sample: CD4+ or CD8+ T cells sorted from blood, taken in a trial of the OX40 agonist ivuxolimab. These receptors were obtained from an adult with an advanced solid tumor such as melanoma, head and neck, liver or kidney cancer.

The chain combines TRBV5-8 with TRBJ1-2; D is unresolved. With 5 bases removed from V and 3 bases from J, the gap between germline ends came to 11 bases. Germline CDR1 and CDR2: SGHTS and YDEGEE. The CDR3 has 13 residues. In DNA form, the CDR3 reads TGTGCCAGCAGTTTTGACAAGGACTATGGCTACACCTTC. It encodes CASSFDKDYGYTF.

The J gene is TRBJ2-1, the V gene TRBV10-2; D is uncertain. CDR3 length equals 12 residues. Germline V gene lookup returns CDR1 WSHSY and CDR2 SAAADI. V lost 0 bases, J lost 7 bases, and 4 bases lay in between. CDR3 in DNA: TGCGCCAGCAGTGAGTCGTGGAATGAGCAGTTCTTC. Its protein product is CASSESWNEQFF.

For the CDR3, the DNA is TGTGCCAGCTCACCCCGCGCCCCCACAGATACGCAGTATTTT. Translated, it gives CASSPRAPTDTQYF. The chain employs TRBV18 and TRBJ2-3; unclear D gene. The V and J ends lost 3 bases and 2 bases respectively, with 9 bases between them. Per germline, CDR1 KGHSH and CDR2 LQKENI. There are 14 residues in the CDR3.

A few counts support this clone. The chain is built from TRBV28 and TRBJ2-7, with D possibly matching TRBD1 (6 bases). Trimming took off 4 bases at V and 0 bases at J, with 13 bases between the two ends. There are 15 residues in the CDR3. Germline V gene lookup returns CDR1 MDHEN and CDR2 SYDVKM. In DNA, the CDR3 is TGTGCCAGCAGTTACGTCGGACAGACCTCCTACGAGCAGTACTTC. Amino acids: CASSYVGQTSYEQYF.

The chain uses TRBV6-5 and TRBJ2-3; 8 bases align to TRBD1. Germline V lookup: CDR1 MNHEY, CDR2 SVGAGI. This CDR3 region has 15 residues. Trimming at V came to 6 bases and at J to 3 bases, leaving 8 bases not matched to a gene. The CDR3 DNA reads as TGTGCCAGCAGGGAACAGGGGGTTGGGACAGATACGCAGTATTTT. As protein: CASREQGVGTDTQYF.

V usage is TRBV5-1 and J usage is TRBJ1-4; 8 bases fit TRBD1. Trimming cost V 4 bases and J 5 bases; bases outside gene matches: 10. This CDR3 is 16 amino acids long. The germline V gene encodes CDR1 SGHRS and CDR2 YFSETQ. The CDR3 region has the DNA TGCGCCAGCAGCCTCTCGGACAGGGAAGACAATGAAAAACTGTTTTTT. Its translation is CASSLSDREDNEKLFF.

This clone was picked up a small number of times. The V call is TRBV2, the J call TRBJ1-1; D remains unclear. V was cut by 1 base and J by 3 bases, with 6 bases left in between. CDR3 size: 13 residues. From germline, CDR1 is SNHLY and CDR2 FYNNEI. CDR3 loop: CASSEGADTEAFF. The CDR3 DNA is TGTGCCAGCAGTGAAGGGGCAGACACTGAAGCTTTCTTT.

CDR3 region: CASSLEYSGQETQYF. The CDR3 DNA reads as TGTGCCAGCAGCTTAGAATATAGCGGACAAGAGACCCAGTACTTC. The chain links TRBV11-2 to TRBJ2-5; D is perhaps TRBD2 (6 bases). Trimming took off 0 bases at V and 2 bases at J, with 10 bases between the two ends. This CDR3 has 15 amino acids. Germline V gene sequence: CDR1 SGHAT, CDR2 FQNNGV.

The chain has TRBV28 and TRBJ2-7; the D gene is possibly TRBD2 (6 bases). The V end lost 7 bases, the J end lost 3 bases, and 19 bases lay between the germline ends. The CDR3 extends over 15 amino acids. Germline CDR1 MDHEN, CDR2 SYDVKM. The DNA for the CDR3 is TGTGCCAGCACGTTAGGCGGGAAAATCAACTACGAGCAGTACTTC. Translation gives CASTLGGKINYEQYF.

V gene TRBV5-3 combines with J gene TRBJ1-4; a weak D match, TRBD1 (5 bases). TRBV5-3 is an ORF for which the function is uncertain. The CDR3 contains 15 residues. V was shortened by 3 bases and J by 8 bases, with 17 bases between the two germline ends. The CDR3 DNA follows: TGTGCCAGAAGCTGGGGCGGCAGGGACGACGAAAAACTGTTTTTT. Its protein product is CARSWGGRDDEKLFF.

The chain is built from TRBV4-1 and TRBJ1-3; D gene unclear. CDR1 and CDR2 from the germline V gene are MGHRA and YSYEKL. V lost 2 bases, J lost 5 bases, and 19 bases lay in between. CDR3 size: 17 residues. The CDR3 bases are TGCGCCAGCAGCCAAAACCTCGGCCCGTCAGATAGAAACACCATATATTTT. Translation: CASSQNLGPSDRNTIYF.

The chain has TRBV5-4 and TRBJ1-2; 9 nucleotides agree with TRBD1. After removal of 4 bases from V and 3 bases from J, the junction contained 10 bases not matched to a gene. This CDR3 is 16 amino acids long. Germline assignment: CDR1 SGHNT and CDR2 YYREEE (reference sequence). The DNA for the CDR3 is TGTGCCAGCAGCCTAGGACAGGGGTTACCTCACTATGGCTACACCTTC. This gives the protein CASSLGQGLPHYGYTF.

This clone was seen only once. The chain links TRBV14 to TRBJ1-1; maybe TRBD1 (6 bases). The V and J ends lost 0 bases and 10 bases respectively, with 18 bases between them. Per germline, CDR1 SGHDN and CDR2 FVKESK. This CDR3 comprises 15 residues. The CDR3 sequence: CASSQDRGGRRGAFF. In DNA form, the CDR3 reads TGTGCCAGCAGCCAAGATAGGGGGGGCCGTCGTGGAGCTTTCTTT.

This chain joins TRBV7-2 and TRBJ2-7; D tentatively reads TRBD1 or TRBD2 (5 bases each). The CDR3 sequence is 14 residues long. V lost 5 bases to trimming and J lost 2 bases, with 13 bases between them. The germline V gene has CDR1 SGHTA and CDR2 FQGNSA. The CDR3, as DNA: TGTGCCAGCAGCCCCGGGACCCTTACCTACGAGCAGTACTTC. Its translation: CASSPGTLTYEQYF.

The chain has TRBV19 and TRBJ2-3, with a tentative D call TRBD2 (5 bases). Trimming cost V 10 bases and J 6 bases, with 17 bases left between them. The CDR3 totals 13 residues. Germline lookup yields CDR1 LNHDA and CDR2 SQIVND (reference sequence). The CDR3 reads CATDSGDQDTQYF. Here the CDR3 DNA reads TGTGCCACAGATTCCGGGGATCAGGATACGCAGTATTTT.

The V and J genes are TRBV28 and TRBJ2-7, with TRBD2 matching over 7 bases. The length of the CDR3 is 13 residues. V shed 7 bases, J shed 6 bases, and the junction held 9 bases outside the gene matches. The germline CDR1 and CDR2 sequences are MDHEN and SYDVKM. The CDR3 loop is CASIRGSSAEQYF. The CDR3 nucleotides read TGTGCCAGCATACGCGGGAGTAGTGCCGAGCAGTACTTC.

The rearrangement uses TRBV7-2 and TRBJ2-2; 9 bases match TRBD1. J lost 6 bases, V lost 5 bases, and 7 bases had no gene match. This CDR3 has 15 amino acids. The germline gives CDR1 SGHTA, CDR2 FQGNSA. This chain's CDR3 is CASSRGTGRAGELFF. In nucleotides, the CDR3 is TGTGCCAGCAGCCGAGGGACAGGGAGGGCCGGGGAGCTGTTTTTT.

The chain joins TRBV6-1 to TRBJ2-4, with TRBD2 matching over 10 bases. The length of the CDR3 is 14 residues. The germline V gene has CDR1 MNHNS and CDR2 SASEGT. Unmatched junction bases numbered 2, after V lost 6 bases and J lost 3 bases. CDR3 bases: TGTGCCAGCAGGGGGACTAGCGACAAAAACATTCAGTACTTC. It encodes CASRGTSDKNIQYF.

The chain combines TRBV2 with TRBJ2-3; 12 bases are shared with TRBD2. Germline CDR1 reads SNHLY; CDR2 reads FYNNEI. The junction had 11 bases not matched to a gene; V was cut back by 7 bases and J by 3 bases. CDR3 length: 17 residues. For the CDR3, the DNA is TGTGCCAGCACTAGCGGGAGGGCCGATCGGTTGACAGATACGCAGTATTTT. It specifies CASTSGRADRLTDTQYF. The complete variable domain, with remaining parts taken from reference TRBV2 and TRBJ2-3, reads EPEVTQTPSHQVTQMGQEVILRCVPISNHLYFYWYRQILGQKVEFLVSFYNNEISEKSEIFDDQFSVERPDGSNFTLKIRSTKLEDSAMYFCASTSGRADRLTDTQYFGPGTRLTVL.

The V gene is TRBV28, the J gene TRBJ2-4, with unresolved D. The CDR3 has 11 amino acids. V was clipped by 8 bases and J by 8 bases, with 10 bases between them. In germline, CDR1 is MDHEN, CDR2 SYDVKM. CDR3 in DNA: TGTGCCAGCCGTGATGGAGACATTCAGTACTTC. Encoded protein: CASRDGDIQYF.

Concerning this clone itself: Mismatch with germline at one junction end may stem from a read error. Other DNA sequences in this sample translate to the same CDR3. The chain couples TRBV18 to TRBJ1-1; no firm D call. Germline values: CDR1 KGHSH, CDR2 LQKENI. The length of the CDR3 is 13 residues. CDR3 nucleotides: TGTGCCAGCTCACCGGACGGTGACACTGAGGCTTTCTTT. Translation: CASSPDGDTEAFF.

CDR3 sequence reads: CASSPRTGSTEAFF. CDR3 coding DNA: TGTGCCAGCAGCCCCCGGACAGGGAGCACTGAAGCTTTCTTT. The chain recombines TRBV7-3 with TRBJ1-1; TRBD1 aligns across 8 bases. The length of the CDR3 is 14 residues. Germline CDR1 SGHTA, CDR2 FQGTGA. Trimming at V came to 5 bases and at J to 4 bases, leaving 6 bases not matched to a gene.

This chain joins TRBV28 and TRBJ2-7, with D possibly being TRBD2 (6 bases). The CDR3 extends over 12 amino acids. Germline CDR1 MDHEN, CDR2 SYDVKM. Trimming cost V 5 bases and J 9 bases, with 14 bases left between them. The CDR3 reads CASSTAPRGQYF. CDR3 nucleotide sequence: TGTGCCAGCAGTACTGCGCCGCGGGGGCAGTACTTC.

This clone was counted once. J is TRBJ2-7 and V is TRBV10-1; D is uncertain. The germline CDR1 and CDR2 sequences are WNHNN and SYGVQD (reference sequence). The V end was cut by 1 base, the J end by 2 bases, with 18 bases between. This CDR3 spans 17 amino acids. The CDR3 region has the DNA TGCGCCAGCAGTGAGTTCCACCCCTCAAGCGTACCCTACGAGCAGTACGTC. Translating gives CASSEFHPSSVPYEQYV.

The chain employs TRBV5-1 and TRBJ2-1, with TRBD2 identical over 11 bases. The CDR3 totals 18 residues. After removal of 4 bases from V and 0 bases from J, the junction contained 9 bases not matched to a gene. The germline V gene has CDR1 SGHRS and CDR2 YFSETQ. The CDR3 nucleotides are TGCGCCAGCAGCCCTCTGACTAGCGGGATGAGCTCCTACAATGAGCAGTTCTTC. It translates to CASSPLTSGMSSYNEQFF.

The chain recombines TRBV30 with TRBJ2-1; D assignment may be TRBD1 or TRBD2 (5 bases each). Per the germline V gene, CDR1 is GTSNPN and CDR2 is SVGIG (reference sequence). The ends were cut back, 4 bases at V and 0 bases at J, with 19 bases in the middle. The length of the CDR3 is 17 residues. The CDR3 bases are TGTGCCTGGAACCCCGGGACCTCAGTTGGCTCCTACAATGAGCAGTTCTTC. This sequence encodes CAWNPGTSVGSYNEQFF.

This clone appeared a single time. The chain recombines TRBV19 with TRBJ2-2; D is tentatively TRBD1 or TRBD2 (5 bases each). Trimming stripped 11 bases from V and 9 bases from J, with 19 bases between. This CDR3 region has 13 residues. Germline V gives CDR1 LNHDA, CDR2 SQIVND (reference sequence). Here the CDR3 DNA reads TGTGCCTCCGGGGCCCCCGAGCATCGGGAGCTGTTTTTT. This sequence encodes CASGAPEHRELFF.